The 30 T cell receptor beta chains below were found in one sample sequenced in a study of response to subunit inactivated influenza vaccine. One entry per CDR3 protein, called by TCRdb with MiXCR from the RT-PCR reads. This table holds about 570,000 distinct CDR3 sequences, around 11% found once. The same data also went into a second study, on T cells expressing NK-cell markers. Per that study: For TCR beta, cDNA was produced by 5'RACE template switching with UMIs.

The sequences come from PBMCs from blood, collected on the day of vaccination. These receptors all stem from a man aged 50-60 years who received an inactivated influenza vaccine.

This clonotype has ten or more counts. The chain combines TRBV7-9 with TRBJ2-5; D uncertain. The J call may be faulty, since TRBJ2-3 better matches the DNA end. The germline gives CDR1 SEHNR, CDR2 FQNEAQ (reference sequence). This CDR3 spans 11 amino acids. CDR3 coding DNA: TGTGCCAGCAGCTCAGGTGGTACGCAGTATTTT. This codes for CASSSGGTQYF.

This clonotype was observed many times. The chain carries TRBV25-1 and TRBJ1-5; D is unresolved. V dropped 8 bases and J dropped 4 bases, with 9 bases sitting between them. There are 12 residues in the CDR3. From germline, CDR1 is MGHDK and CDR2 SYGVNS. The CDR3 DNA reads TGTGCCAGCCCGTTAACGAATCAGCCCCAGCATTTT. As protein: CASPLTNQPQHF.

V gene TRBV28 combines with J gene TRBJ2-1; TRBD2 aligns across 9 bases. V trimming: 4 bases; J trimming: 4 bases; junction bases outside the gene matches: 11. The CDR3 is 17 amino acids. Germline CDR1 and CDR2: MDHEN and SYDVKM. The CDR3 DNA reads TGTGCCAGCAGTTCCGACTCCAGCGGGAGGACATACAATGAGCAGTTCTTC. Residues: CASSSDSSGRTYNEQFF.

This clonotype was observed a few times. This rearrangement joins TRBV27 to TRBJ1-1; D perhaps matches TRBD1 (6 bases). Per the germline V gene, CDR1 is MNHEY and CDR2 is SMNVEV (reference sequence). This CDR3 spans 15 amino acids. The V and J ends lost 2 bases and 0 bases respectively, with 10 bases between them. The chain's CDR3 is CASSLSGGLNTEAFF. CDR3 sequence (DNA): TGTGCCAGCAGTTTAAGCGGGGGGCTGAACACTGAAGCTTTCTTT.

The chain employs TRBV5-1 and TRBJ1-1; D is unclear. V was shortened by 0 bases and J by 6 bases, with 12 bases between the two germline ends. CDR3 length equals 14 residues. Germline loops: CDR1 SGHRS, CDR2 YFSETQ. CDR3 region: CASSLGLRASEAFF. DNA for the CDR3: TGCGCCAGCAGCTTGGGACTGCGAGCCTCTGAAGCTTTCTTT.

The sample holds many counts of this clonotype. The CDR3 nucleotides read TGCGCCAGCAGCCCCCTGGGCAGGGGGCTCTACGAGCAGTACTTC. Translated: CASSPLGRGLYEQYF. The chain joins TRBV5-1 to TRBJ2-7; 8 bases are shared with TRBD1. The CDR3 has 15 amino acids. Germline values: CDR1 SGHRS, CDR2 YFSETQ. The ends lost 4 bases at V and 3 bases at J; junction bases unmatched: 9.

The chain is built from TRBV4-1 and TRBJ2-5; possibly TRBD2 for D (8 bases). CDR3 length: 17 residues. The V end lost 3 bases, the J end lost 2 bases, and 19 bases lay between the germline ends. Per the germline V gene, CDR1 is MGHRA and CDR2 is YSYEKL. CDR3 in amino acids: CASSQPGGGSRQETQYF. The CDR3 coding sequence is TGCGCCAGCAGCCAGCCGGGAGGGGGCAGTAGGCAAGAGACCCAGTACTTC.

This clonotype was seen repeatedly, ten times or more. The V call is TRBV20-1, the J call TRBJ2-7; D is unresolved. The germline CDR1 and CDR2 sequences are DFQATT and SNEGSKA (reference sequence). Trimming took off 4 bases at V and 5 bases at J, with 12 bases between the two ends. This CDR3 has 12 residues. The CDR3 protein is CSATDPLDEQYF. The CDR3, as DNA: TGCAGTGCTACCGACCCCCTCGACGAGCAGTACTTC.

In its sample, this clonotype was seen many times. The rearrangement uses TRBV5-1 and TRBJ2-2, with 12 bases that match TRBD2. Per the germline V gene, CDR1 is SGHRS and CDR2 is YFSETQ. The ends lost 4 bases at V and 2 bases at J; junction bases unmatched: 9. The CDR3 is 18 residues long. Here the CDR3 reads CASSPSGRAGSNTGELFF. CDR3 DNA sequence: TGCGCCAGCAGCCCTAGCGGGAGGGCCGGATCCAACACCGGGGAGCTGTTTTTT.

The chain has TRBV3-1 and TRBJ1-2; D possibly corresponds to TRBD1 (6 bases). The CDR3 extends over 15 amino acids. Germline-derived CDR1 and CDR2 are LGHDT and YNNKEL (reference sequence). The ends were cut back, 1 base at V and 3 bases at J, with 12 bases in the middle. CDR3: CASSQVAGVDYGYTF. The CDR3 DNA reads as TGTGCCAGCAGCCAAGTCGCAGGGGTCGACTATGGCTACACCTTC.

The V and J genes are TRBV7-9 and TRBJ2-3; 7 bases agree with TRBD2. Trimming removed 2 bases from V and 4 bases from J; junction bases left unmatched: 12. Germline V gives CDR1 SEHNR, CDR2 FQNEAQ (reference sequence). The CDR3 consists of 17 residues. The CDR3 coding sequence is TGTGCCAGCAGCTTACCTCGTGCCTGGGAGGGTCCAGATACGCAGTATTTT. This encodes CASSLPRAWEGPDTQYF.

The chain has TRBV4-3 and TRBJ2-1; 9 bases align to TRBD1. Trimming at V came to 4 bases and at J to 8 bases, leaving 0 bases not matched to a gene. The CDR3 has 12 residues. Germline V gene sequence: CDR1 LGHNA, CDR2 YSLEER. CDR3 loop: CASSRTGDEQFF. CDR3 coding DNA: TGCGCCAGCAGCCGGACAGGGGATGAGCAGTTCTTC.

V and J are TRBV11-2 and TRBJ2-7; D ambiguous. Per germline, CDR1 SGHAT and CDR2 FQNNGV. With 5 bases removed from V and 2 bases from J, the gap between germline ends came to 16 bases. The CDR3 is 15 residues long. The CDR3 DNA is TGTGCCAGCAGCCCCCCGAGGCGGATAACCTACGAGCAGTACTTC. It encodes CASSPPRRITYEQYF.

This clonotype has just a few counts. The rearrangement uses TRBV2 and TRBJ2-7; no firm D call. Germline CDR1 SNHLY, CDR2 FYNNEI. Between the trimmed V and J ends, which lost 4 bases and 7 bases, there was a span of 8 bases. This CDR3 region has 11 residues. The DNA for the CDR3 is TGTGCCAGCAGTGGTCCTTTTGAGCAGTACTTC. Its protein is CASSGPFEQYF.

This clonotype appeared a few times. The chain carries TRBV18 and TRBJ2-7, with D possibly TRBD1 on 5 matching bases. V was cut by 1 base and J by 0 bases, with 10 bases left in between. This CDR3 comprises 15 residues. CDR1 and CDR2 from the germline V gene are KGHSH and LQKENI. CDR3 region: CASSPQGSSSYEQYF. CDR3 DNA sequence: TGTGCCAGCTCACCACAGGGGTCTAGCTCCTACGAGCAGTACTTC.

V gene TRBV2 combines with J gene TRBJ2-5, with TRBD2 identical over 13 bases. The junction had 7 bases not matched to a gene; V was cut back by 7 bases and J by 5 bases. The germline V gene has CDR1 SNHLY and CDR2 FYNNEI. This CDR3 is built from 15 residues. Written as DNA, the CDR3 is TGTGCCAGCACCCCGACTAGCGGGGGGATGGAGACCCAGTACTTC. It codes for CASTPTSGGMETQYF.

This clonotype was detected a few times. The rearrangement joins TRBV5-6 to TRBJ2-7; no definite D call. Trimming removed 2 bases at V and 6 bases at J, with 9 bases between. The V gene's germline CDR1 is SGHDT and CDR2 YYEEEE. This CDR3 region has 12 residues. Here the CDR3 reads CASSFLAREQYF. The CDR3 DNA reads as TGTGCCAGCAGCTTCTTAGCTCGCGAGCAGTACTTC.

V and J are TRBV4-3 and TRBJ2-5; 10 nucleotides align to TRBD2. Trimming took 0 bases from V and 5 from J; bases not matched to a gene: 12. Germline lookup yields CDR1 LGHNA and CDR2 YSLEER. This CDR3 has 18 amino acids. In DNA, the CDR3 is TGCGCCAGCAGCCAAGATGTGCCCAGCGGGGGGGCCGGGGAGACCCAGTACTTC. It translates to CASSQDVPSGGAGETQYF.

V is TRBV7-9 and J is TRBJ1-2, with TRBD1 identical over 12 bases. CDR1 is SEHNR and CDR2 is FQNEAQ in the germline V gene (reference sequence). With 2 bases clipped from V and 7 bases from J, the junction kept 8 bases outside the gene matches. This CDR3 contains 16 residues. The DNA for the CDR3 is TGTGCCAGCAGCTTAACTACGGGACAGGGGGCTGGTGGCTACACCTTC. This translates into CASSLTTGQGAGGYTF.

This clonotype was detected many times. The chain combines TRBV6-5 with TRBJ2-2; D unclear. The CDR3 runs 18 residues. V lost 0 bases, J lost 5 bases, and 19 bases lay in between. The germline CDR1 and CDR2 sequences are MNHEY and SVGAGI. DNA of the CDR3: TGTGCCAGCAGTTACTCGTCAAGGCACCTTGACCTAACCGGGGAGCTGTTTTTT. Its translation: CASSYSSRHLDLTGELFF.

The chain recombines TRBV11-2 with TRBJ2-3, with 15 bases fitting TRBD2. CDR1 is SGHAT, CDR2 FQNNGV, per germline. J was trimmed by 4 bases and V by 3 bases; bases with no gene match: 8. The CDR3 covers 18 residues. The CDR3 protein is CASSLGLAGGRLADTQYF. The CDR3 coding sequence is TGTGCCAGCAGCTTGGGACTAGCGGGGGGCCGGTTAGCAGATACGCAGTATTTT.

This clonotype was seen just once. CDR3 nucleotide sequence: TGTGCCACCAGGGAGGGGGACGGTCAAGAGACCCAGTACTTC. Translated: CATREGDGQETQYF. The genes are TRBV24-1 and TRBJ2-5; D tentatively fits TRBD1 or TRBD2 (6 bases each). This CDR3 contains 14 residues. Per the germline V gene, CDR1 is KGHDR and CDR2 is SFDVKD. V lost 7 bases and J 2 bases, leaving 13 bases between the germline ends.

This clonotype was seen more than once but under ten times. CDR3 sequence (DNA): TGTGCCATCAGTGAGCGGGGTGCATCTGGTCAAGAGACCCAGTACTTC. Its translation is CAISERGASGQETQYF. V and J are TRBV10-3 and TRBJ2-5, with D perhaps TRBD2 (5 bases). The CDR3 covers 16 residues. V was shortened by 2 bases and J by 2 bases, with 15 bases between the two germline ends. Germline assignment: CDR1 ENHRY and CDR2 SYGVKD.

The CDR3 nucleotides read TGCGCCAGCAGCTCCGCAAGAGTCTACGAGCAGTACTTC. Translating gives CASSSARVYEQYF. The chain links TRBV5-1 to TRBJ2-7; D remains unclear. Deletions cut 3 bases from V and 3 bases from J, with 10 bases between. The length of the CDR3 is 13 residues. The germline V gene encodes CDR1 SGHRS and CDR2 YFSETQ.

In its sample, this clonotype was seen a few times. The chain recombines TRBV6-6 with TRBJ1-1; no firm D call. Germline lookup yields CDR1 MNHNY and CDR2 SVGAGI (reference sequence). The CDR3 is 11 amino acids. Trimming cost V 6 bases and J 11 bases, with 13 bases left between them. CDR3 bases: TGTGCCAGCAGGCACGAGAGTATGGCTTTCTTT. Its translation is CASRHESMAFF.

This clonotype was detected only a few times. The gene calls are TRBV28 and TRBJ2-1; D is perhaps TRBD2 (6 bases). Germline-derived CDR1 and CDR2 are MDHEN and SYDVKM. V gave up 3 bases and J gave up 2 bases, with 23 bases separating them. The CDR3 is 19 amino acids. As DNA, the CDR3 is TGTGCCAGCAGTTTCCCTCCCTCGGTTGCGGGAATGGCCTACAATGAGCAGTTCTTC. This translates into CASSFPPSVAGMAYNEQFF.

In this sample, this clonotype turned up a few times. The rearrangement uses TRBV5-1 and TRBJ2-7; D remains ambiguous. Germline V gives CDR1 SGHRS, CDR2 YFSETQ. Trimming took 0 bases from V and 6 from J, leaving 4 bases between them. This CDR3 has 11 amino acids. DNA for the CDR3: TGCGCCAGCAGCTTGGGGCTCGAGCAGTACTTC. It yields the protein CASSLGLEQYF. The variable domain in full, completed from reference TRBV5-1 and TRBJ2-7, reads KAGVTQTPRYLIKTRGQQVTLSCSPISGHRSVSWYQQTPGQGLQFLFEYFSETQRNKGNFPGRFSGRQFSNSRSEMNVSTLELGDSALYLCASSLGLEQYFGPGTRLTVT.

This CDR3 reads CASSFPGLAGAQETQYF. The CDR3 coding sequence is TGTGCCAGCAGTTTCCCTGGACTAGCGGGGGCCCAAGAGACCCAGTACTTC. The J gene is TRBJ2-5, the V gene TRBV12-3 or TRBV12-4; 13 positions agree with TRBD2. Trimming cost V 3 bases and J 1 base; bases outside gene matches: 5. The length of the CDR3 is 17 residues.

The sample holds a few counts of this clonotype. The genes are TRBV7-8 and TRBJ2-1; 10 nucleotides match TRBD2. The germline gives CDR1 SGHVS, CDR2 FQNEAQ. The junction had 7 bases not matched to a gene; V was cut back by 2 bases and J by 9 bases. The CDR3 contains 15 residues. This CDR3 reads CASSLLAGDSGEQFF. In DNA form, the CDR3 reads TGTGCCAGCAGCTTACTAGCGGGAGATTCGGGTGAGCAGTTCTTC.

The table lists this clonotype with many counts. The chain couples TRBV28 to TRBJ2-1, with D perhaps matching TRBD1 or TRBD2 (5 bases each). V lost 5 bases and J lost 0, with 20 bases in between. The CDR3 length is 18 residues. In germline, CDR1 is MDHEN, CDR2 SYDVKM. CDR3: CASSTHWDRMISYNEQFF. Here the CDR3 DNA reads TGTGCCAGCAGTACCCACTGGGACCGAATGATCTCCTACAATGAGCAGTTCTTC.